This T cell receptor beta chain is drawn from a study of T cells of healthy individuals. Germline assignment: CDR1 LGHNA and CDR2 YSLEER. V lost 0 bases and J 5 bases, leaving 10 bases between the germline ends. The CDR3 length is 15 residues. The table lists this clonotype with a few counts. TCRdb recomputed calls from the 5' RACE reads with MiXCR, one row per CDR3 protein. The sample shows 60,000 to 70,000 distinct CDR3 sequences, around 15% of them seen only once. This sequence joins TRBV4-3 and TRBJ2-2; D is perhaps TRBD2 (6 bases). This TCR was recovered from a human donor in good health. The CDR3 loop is CASSQDSGGTGELFF. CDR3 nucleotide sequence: TGCGCCAGCAGCCAAGATTCCGGGGGAACCGGGGAGCTGTTTTTT.